Below, 13 T cell receptor beta chains from the same sample are listed, as sequenced in a study of T-cell reconstitution after alpha-beta-depleted transplantation in children. The library targeted TCRbeta and was prepared with unique molecular identifiers. In TCRdb, the PCR reads were re-called with MiXCR into one record per CDR3 protein. The sample lists 400,000 to 500,000 distinct CDR3 sequences; 9.5% to 13% were seen once. The sequencing here drew on PBMCs from the stem cell graft donor, taken from the stem cell graft. These receptors all come from a human donor who donated a stem cell graft to a child with acute myeloid leukemia.

This clonotype was counted many times. The chain recombines TRBV20-1 with TRBJ2-7, with TRBD1 matching 8 bases. V dropped 6 bases and J dropped 5; count of bases not matched to a gene: 6. The CDR3 runs to 12 residues. CDR1 is DFQATT and CDR2 is SNEGSKA in the germline V gene (reference sequence). The CDR3 loop is CSARDRSDEQYF. DNA of the CDR3: TGCAGTGCCCGGGACAGGTCCGACGAGCAGTACTTC.

The J gene is TRBJ2-1, the V gene TRBV27; tentative D call: TRBD1 (5 bases). CDR1 is MNHEY and CDR2 is SMNVEV in the germline V gene (reference sequence). This CDR3 is 16 amino acids long. Trimming removed 5 bases at V and 0 bases at J, with 14 bases between. In nucleotides, the CDR3 is TGTGCCAGCAGTCACAAGACAGTAAGCTCCTACAATGAGCAGTTCTTC. Amino acid sequence: CASSHKTVSSYNEQFF.

At least ten counts were recorded for this clonotype. The rearrangement joins TRBV18 to TRBJ2-5, with no clear D. The CDR3 sequence is 14 residues long. Deletions cut 0 bases from V and 2 bases from J, with 7 bases between. Germline V gene data show CDR1 as KGHSH and CDR2 as LQKENI. The CDR3 here is CASSPPSYQETQYF. CDR3 DNA: TGTGCCAGCTCACCACCGAGCTATCAAGAGACCCAGTACTTC.

The chain combines TRBV29-1 with TRBJ1-2, with D perhaps matching TRBD1 (5 bases). Per the germline V gene, CDR1 is SQVTM and CDR2 is ANQGSEA. CDR3 size: 18 residues. Trimming cost V 5 bases and J 3 bases, with 28 bases left between them. Written as DNA, the CDR3 is TGCAGCGTTAAAACTACAACCACCCTTTTCAGGGTTGACTATGGCTACACCTTC. Protein sequence: CSVKTTTTLFRVDYGYTF.

The rearrangement links TRBV14 to TRBJ2-3; D call uncertain. CDR3 length: 14 amino acids. V lost 1 base to trimming and J lost 2 bases, with 7 bases between them. CDR1 and CDR2 from the germline V gene are SGHDN and FVKESK. The CDR3 DNA follows: TGTGCCAGCAGCCAAGGGCAGGTCACAGATACGCAGTATTTT. It codes for CASSQGQVTDTQYF.

V usage is TRBV6-4 and J usage is TRBJ2-2; 8 bases are a match to TRBD1. V lost 7 bases to trimming and J lost 2 bases; unmatched junction nucleotides: 3. The CDR3 is made up of 14 amino acids. Per the germline V gene, CDR1 is MRHNA and CDR2 is SNTAGT. The CDR3, as DNA: TGTGCCAGCAAAGGACAGGGAAACACCGGGGAGCTGTTTTTT. This gives the protein CASKGQGNTGELFF.

This clonotype was found a few times. The chain is built from TRBV27 and TRBJ1-5, with D uncertain. The germline V gene encodes CDR1 MNHEY and CDR2 SMNVEV (reference sequence). Trimming pared 4 bases from V and 4 bases from J, leaving 17 bases between. This CDR3 is built from 16 residues. CDR3 sequence: CASSSLSLGVNQPQHF. The CDR3 DNA is TGTGCCAGCAGTTCGTTATCATTGGGTGTTAATCAGCCCCAGCATTTT.

V and J are TRBV5-4 and TRBJ2-3; D might be TRBD1 (6 bases). Trimming removed 3 bases from V and 4 bases from J, with 12 bases in between. Germline CDR1 SGHNT, CDR2 YYREEE (reference sequence). The CDR3 runs 14 residues. The CDR3 DNA follows: TGTGCCAGCAGCTCCAAGACAGGCCCAGATACGCAGTATTTT. This gives the protein CASSSKTGPDTQYF.

This clonotype was counted between two and nine times. The CDR3 DNA sequence: TGTGCCATCAATGTTGGAAACAGCATATCTGGGGCCAACGTCCTGACTTTC. Protein product: CAINVGNSISGANVLTF. The rearrangement uses TRBV10-3 and TRBJ2-6, with D uncertain. The CDR3 consists of 17 residues. Germline CDR1 is ENHRY and CDR2 is SYGVKD. V was cut by 7 bases and J by 1 base, with 17 bases left in between.

Only a few counts were recorded for this clonotype. The V call is TRBV27, the J call TRBJ2-3; D could derive from TRBD1 or TRBD2 (6 bases each). V was clipped by 4 bases and J by 4 bases, with 12 bases between them. Germline-derived CDR1 and CDR2 are MNHEY and SMNVEV (reference sequence). The CDR3 has 14 residues. The CDR3 nucleotides are TGTGCCAGCAGTTCACAGGGACTTTCAGATACGCAGTATTTT. Translated: CASSSQGLSDTQYF.

This clonotype was detected many times. V is TRBV12-3 or TRBV12-4 and J is TRBJ1-2; D gene uncertain. There are 14 residues in the CDR3. V lost 3 bases and J lost 7, with 15 bases in between. The DNA of the CDR3 is TGTGCCAGCAGTTTGGGGTCCGGGATAGGTGGCTACACCTTC. This encodes CASSLGSGIGGYTF.

The chain is built from TRBV5-1 and TRBJ2-5; D may be TRBD1 (5 bases). CDR3 length: 14 amino acids. Germline V gene data show CDR1 as SGHRS and CDR2 as YFSETQ. Between the trimmed V and J ends, which lost 0 bases and 4 bases, there was a span of 10 bases. The CDR3 reads CASSLGQFRETQYF. The CDR3 DNA sequence: TGCGCCAGCAGCTTGGGACAGTTCCGAGAGACCCAGTACTTC.

The chain links TRBV20-1 to TRBJ1-3; the match to TRBD1 covers 7 bases. The germline gives CDR1 DFQATT, CDR2 SNEGSKA (reference sequence). The CDR3 is made up of 14 amino acids. V gave up 5 bases and J gave up 8 bases; unmatched junction bases: 12. The CDR3 sequence is CSASPGGGPDTIYF. The DNA for the CDR3 is TGCAGTGCTTCTCCAGGGGGGGGCCCGGACACCATATATTTT.